This T cell receptor beta chain came from a study of metastatic and nonmetastatic thyroid tumors. Study context: Blood and tumor or nodule tissue repertoires from malignant and benign thyroid patients were compared. Whole-study results and caveats: Benign nodules were reported to have significantly lower TCR beta diversity than malignant thyroid tumors, in blood and tumor.

With MiXCR, TCRdb reprocessed the PCR reads. The profile shows about 12,000 clones, 12% of them singletons. CDR3 length: 13 amino acids. Trimming left V 5 bases short and J 6 bases short, with 13 bases between. Germline CDR1 DFQATT, CDR2 SNEGSKA (reference sequence). This clone came up many times. Its antigen is unidentified. All patients were untreated before thyroid surgery. Sequences were obtained from blood. This clonotype was sampled from a female donor with papillary thyroid cancer or a benign thyroid nodule (not recorded which). Some clones in this sample may be carry-over from other donors' samples. The chain recombines TRBV20-1 with TRBJ1-4, with a possible D match to TRBD1 (6 bases). In nucleotides, the CDR3 is TGCAGTGCTCTCCAGGGGTTGGATGAAAAACTGTTTTTT. Amino acids: CSALQGLDEKLFF.